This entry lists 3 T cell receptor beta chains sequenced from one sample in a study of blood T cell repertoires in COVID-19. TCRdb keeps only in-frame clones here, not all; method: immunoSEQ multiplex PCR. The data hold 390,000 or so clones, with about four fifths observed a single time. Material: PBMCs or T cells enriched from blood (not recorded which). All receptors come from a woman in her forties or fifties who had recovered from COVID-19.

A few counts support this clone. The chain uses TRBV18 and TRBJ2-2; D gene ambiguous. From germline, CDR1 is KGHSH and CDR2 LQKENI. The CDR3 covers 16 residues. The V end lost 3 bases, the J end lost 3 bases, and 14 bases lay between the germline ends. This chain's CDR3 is CASSPLRSSDTGELFF. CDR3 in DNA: TGTGCCAGCTCACCGCTGAGGTCATCAGACACCGGGGAGCTGTTTTTT.

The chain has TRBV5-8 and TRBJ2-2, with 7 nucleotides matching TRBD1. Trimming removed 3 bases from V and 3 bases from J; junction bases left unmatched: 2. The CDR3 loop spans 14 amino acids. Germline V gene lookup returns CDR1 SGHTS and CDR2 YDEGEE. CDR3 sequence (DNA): TGTGCCAGCAGCTGGGACAGCCACACCGGGGAGCTGTTTTTT. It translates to CASSWDSHTGELFF. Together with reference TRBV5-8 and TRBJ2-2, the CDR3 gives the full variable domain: EAGVTQSPTHLIKTRGQQATLRCSPISGHTSVYWYQQALGLGLQFLLWYDEGEERNRGNFPPRFSGRQFPNYSSELNVNALELEDSALYLCASSWDSHTGELFFGEGSRLTVL.

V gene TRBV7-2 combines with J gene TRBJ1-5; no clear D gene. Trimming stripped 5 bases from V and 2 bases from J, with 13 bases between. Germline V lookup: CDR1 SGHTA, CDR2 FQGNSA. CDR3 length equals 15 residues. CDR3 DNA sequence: TGTGCCAGCAGCCTTATGGGAGGCGGCAATCAGCCCCAGCATTTT. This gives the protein CASSLMGGGNQPQHF.